One sample yielded the 5 T cell receptor beta chains listed below, sequenced in a study of T cells in Graves' hyperthyroidism and ophthalmopathy. TCR beta CDR3 regions were amplified from RNA. The TCR CDR3 was amplified in a first-round RT-PCR using the HTBI primer set. One entry per CDR3 protein results from TCRdb running MiXCR on the multiplex PCR reads. This sample yields about 560,000 distinct CDR3 sequences, of which roughly a sixth are seen a single time; under 20% belongs to the top ten. Specimen: blood. These receptors were obtained from a woman aged 18-35 years with Graves' hyperthyroidism.

This clonotype has only a few counts. V gene TRBV3-1 combines with J gene TRBJ1-2; no clear D gene. This CDR3 spans 17 amino acids. Trimming left V 7 bases short and J 4 bases short, with 25 bases between. Germline loops: CDR1 LGHDT, CDR2 YNNKEL (reference sequence). CDR3 DNA: TGTGCCAGCACCCCAATTCACGGAGCCGGACCCATCTATGGCTACACCTTC. Translated, it gives CASTPIHGAGPIYGYTF.

V usage is TRBV19 and J usage is TRBJ1-1, with D unresolved. V lost 6 bases, J lost 1 base, and 18 bases lay in between. The CDR3 loop spans 16 amino acids. Germline V CDR1 and CDR2: LNHDA, SQIVND (reference sequence). CDR3 nucleotide sequence: TGTGCCAGTAGGTCTCCAATTTGGGGAACGAACACTGAAGCTTTCTTT. It translates to CASRSPIWGTNTEAFF.

This clonotype occurred many times. The CDR3 protein is CASSFAGGIETQYF. The CDR3 region has the DNA TGTGCCAGCAGTTTCGCCGGCGGGATCGAGACCCAGTACTTC. J is TRBJ2-5 and V is TRBV7-9; a possible D gene is TRBD2 (6 bases). This CDR3 region has 14 residues. Trimming took off 6 bases at V and 5 bases at J, with 16 bases between the two ends. Germline CDR1 SEHNR, CDR2 FQNEAQ (reference sequence).

The sample holds many counts of this clonotype. V and J are TRBV7-2 and TRBJ2-1; 12 nucleotides align to TRBD2. The V gene end was trimmed by 6 bases and the J gene end by 5 bases; junction bases not matched to a gene: 5. In germline, CDR1 is SGHTA, CDR2 FQGNSA. The CDR3 has 15 amino acids. The CDR3 DNA follows: TGTGCCAGCAGGTTAAGACTAGCGGGAGACAATGAGCAGTTCTTC. It encodes CASRLRLAGDNEQFF.

This clonotype was counted only a few times. The gene calls are TRBV29-1 and TRBJ2-7; D is undetermined. V was trimmed by 7 bases and J by 4 bases, leaving 14 bases between them. The CDR3 consists of 12 residues. CDR1 is SQVTM and CDR2 is ANQGSEA in the germline V gene. CDR3 region: CSAQVWGYEQYF. CDR3 DNA sequence: TGCAGCGCCCAAGTCTGGGGTTACGAGCAGTACTTC.